Described below is a single T cell receptor (beta chain) sequence and its context. The germline V gene has CDR1 LGHNA and CDR2 YNFKEQ. The V gene end was trimmed by 2 bases and the J gene end by 0 bases; junction bases not matched to a gene: 14. The CDR3 runs to 20 residues. These data are taken from a study of blood T cell repertoires in COVID-19. In the study overall: From T cells, B-cell-depleted T cells, or PBMCs came the material, which was cDNA or gDNA.

Original analysis: Estimated nucleated cell counts came from reference gene primer amplification. Here immunoSEQ multiplex PCR was the method, and the copy in TCRdb shows in-frame clones only, minus some. V and J calls plus clone size are reproduced from that table; the DNA served to infer D and trimming. Of 300,000 to 350,000 clones in the sample, approximately 89% were seen once. A Seattle source enrolled patients during active infection and followed them longitudinally. Sequenced sample: peripheral blood. The chain has TRBV4-2 and TRBJ2-1; 9 nucleotides agree with TRBD2. The TCR sequence derives from a woman in her sixties or seventies with COVID-19, enrolled during active disease. The CDR3 protein is CASSQLGGGGAPVSYNEQFF. Written as DNA, the CDR3 is TGTGCCAGCAGCCAACTTGGTGGCGGGGGGGCCCCAGTCTCCTACAATGAGCAGTTCTTC.